The table lists the clone carrying this T cell receptor (beta chain) with a few counts. Its specificity is unknown. This CDR3 region has 11 residues. V was clipped by 0 bases and J by 12 bases, with 9 bases between them. CDR1 and CDR2 (germline): SEHNR, FQNEAQ (reference sequence). The sample is drawn from a study of CD8+ T cells in alopecia areata. Study-wide background: Tofacitinib treatment spanned 6 to 18 months, with 6 months off drug afterward.

Study-wide results and limits: Scalp and blood retained many expanded lesional clones during tofacitinib.

Investigators isolated RNA and reverse transcribed it into cDNA to act as the sequencing template. The method was immunoSEQ multiplex PCR; TCRdb's version includes in-frame clones alone and lacks a portion of them. The table records 180,000 or so clones, about 53% of them present only once. Described treatment: oral pan-JAK inhibitor, 5-10 mg twice daily. The specimen was CD8+ T cells sorted from blood, collected at week 24, from a patient treated with tofacitinib. The chain recombines TRBV7-9 with TRBJ2-7; D is unresolved. The receptor was derived from a human donor with alopecia areata. CDR3 region: CASSLARTTYF. The CDR3 region has the DNA TGTGCCAGCAGCTTAGCTCGGACCACGTACTTC.